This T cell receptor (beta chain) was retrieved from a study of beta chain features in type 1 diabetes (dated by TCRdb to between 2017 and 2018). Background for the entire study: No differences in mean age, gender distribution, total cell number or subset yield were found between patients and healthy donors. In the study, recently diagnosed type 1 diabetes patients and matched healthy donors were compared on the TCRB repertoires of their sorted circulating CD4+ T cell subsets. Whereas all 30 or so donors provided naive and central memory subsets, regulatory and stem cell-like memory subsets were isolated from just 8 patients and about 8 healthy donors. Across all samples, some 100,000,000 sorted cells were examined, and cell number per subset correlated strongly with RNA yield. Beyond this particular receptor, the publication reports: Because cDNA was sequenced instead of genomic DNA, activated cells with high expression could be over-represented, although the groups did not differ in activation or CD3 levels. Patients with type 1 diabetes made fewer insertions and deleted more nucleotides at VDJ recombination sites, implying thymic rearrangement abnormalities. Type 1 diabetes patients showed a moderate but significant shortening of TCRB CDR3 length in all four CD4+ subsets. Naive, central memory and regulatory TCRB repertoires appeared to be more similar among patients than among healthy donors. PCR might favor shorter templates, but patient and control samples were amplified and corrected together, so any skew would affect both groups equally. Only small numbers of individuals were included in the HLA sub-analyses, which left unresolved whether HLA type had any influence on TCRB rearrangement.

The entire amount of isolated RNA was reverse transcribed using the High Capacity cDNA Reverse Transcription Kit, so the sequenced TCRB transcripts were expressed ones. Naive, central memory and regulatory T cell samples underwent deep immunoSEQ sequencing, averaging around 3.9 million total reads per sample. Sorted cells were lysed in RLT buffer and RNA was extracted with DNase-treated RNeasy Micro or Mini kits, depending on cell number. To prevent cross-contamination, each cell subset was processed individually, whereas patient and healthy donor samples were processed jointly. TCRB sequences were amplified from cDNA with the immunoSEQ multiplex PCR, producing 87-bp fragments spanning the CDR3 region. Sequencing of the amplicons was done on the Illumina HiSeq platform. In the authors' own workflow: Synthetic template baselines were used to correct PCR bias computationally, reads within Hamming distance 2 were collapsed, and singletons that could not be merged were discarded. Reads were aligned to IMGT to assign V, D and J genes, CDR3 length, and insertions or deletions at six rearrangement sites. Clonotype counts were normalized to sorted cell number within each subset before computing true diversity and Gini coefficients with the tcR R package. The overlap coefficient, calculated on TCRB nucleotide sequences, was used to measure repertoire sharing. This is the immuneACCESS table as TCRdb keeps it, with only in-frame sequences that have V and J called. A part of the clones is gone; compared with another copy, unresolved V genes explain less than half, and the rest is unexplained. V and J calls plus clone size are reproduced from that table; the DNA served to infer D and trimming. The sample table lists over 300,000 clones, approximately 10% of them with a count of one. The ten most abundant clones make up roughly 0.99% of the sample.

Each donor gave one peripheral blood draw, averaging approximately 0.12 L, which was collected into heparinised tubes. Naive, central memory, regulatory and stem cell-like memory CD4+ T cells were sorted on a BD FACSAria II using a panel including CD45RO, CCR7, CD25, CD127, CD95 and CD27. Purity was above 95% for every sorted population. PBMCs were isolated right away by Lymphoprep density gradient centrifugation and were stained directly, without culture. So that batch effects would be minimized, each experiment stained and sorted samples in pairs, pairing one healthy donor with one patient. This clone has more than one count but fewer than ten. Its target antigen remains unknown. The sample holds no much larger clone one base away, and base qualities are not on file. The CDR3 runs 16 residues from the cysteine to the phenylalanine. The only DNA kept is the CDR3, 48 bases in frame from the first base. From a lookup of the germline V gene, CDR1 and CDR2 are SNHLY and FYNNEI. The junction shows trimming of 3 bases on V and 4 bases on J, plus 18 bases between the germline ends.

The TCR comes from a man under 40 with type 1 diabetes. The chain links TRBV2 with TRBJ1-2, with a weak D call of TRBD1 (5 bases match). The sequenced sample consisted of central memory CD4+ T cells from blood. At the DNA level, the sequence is TGTGCCAGCAGTGAGGACCTACTCAGGGTAGTCTATGGCTACACCTTC. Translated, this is CASSEDLLRVVYGYTF.